These T cell receptor beta chains were read from a single sample in a study of neurological immune-mediated disorders. TCRdb called the 5' RACE reads again in MiXCR, with one record for every CDR3 protein. The sample records some 66,000 distinct CDR3 sequences, 4.5% to 5.5% being singletons. The specimen was PBMCs. The receptor set was obtained from a man aged 25 to 40 with multiple sclerosis. Each CDR3 is given with its conserved first and last residue. D genes are given only for firm matches. Clone size appears in some rows only: once, few, many, or a class for an expanded clone.

CDR3nt	CDR3aa	abundance	v_gene	j_gene	d_gene
TGTGCCAGCAGCCGATCGTGGGGTAATGAGCAGTTCTTC	CASSRSWGNEQFF	many	TRBV7-7	TRBJ2-1	-
TGCGCCAGCAGCTTAGATCGGGGGACTGAAGCTTTCTTT	CASSLDRGTEAFF	medium-sized	TRBV5-1	TRBJ1-1	-
TGTGCCAGCAGTTTTAAGGGGTGGGTGGGCAATCAGCCCCAGAATTTT	CASSFKGWVGNQPQNF	-	TRBV12-3/TRBV12-4	TRBJ1-5	-
TGCAGCGTTGAAGTTGCGGACCCCATCACTGAAGCTTTCTTT	CSVEVADPITEAFF	many	TRBV29-1	TRBJ1-1	-
TGTGCCAGCAGTTACCATACAGGGAGAGCTGAAGCTTTCTTT	CASSYHTGRAEAFF	many	TRBV6-5	TRBJ1-1	-
TGCAGTGCTAGAGACACTCCGATCCATGAGCAGTTCTTC	CSARDTPIHEQFF	many	TRBV20-1	TRBJ2-1	-
TGCGCCAGCACCACAGGGGCCAAAGATACGCAGTATTTT	CASTTGAKDTQYF	many	TRBV5-1	TRBJ2-3	TRBD1
TGCGCCAGCAGAGGGACAGGGAGGACCACCGGGGAGCTGTTTTTT	CASRGTGRTTGELFF	many	TRBV5-1	TRBJ2-2	TRBD1
TGTGCCAGCAGCCTCGGGGGGTTGAAAGATACGCAGTATTTT	CASSLGGLKDTQYF	many	TRBV7-3	TRBJ2-3	TRBD2
TGTGCCAGCAGCTTACCTAGCGGGGGGAGCTCCTACAATGAGCAGTTCTTC	CASSLPSGGSSYNEQFF	many	TRBV21-1	TRBJ2-1	-
TGTGCCAGCCAAAGCCAACGGAGTAATTCACCCCTCAACTTT	CASQSQRSNSPLNF	-	TRBV6-5	TRBJ1-6	-
TGTGCCAGCAGCTTAGGACTGCGAGCAGAGACCCAGTACTTC	CASSLGLRAETQYF	-	TRBV11-3	TRBJ2-5	-
TGTGCCAGCAGTTTATCTGGGACCTCCTACGAGCAGTACTTC	CASSLSGTSYEQYF	few	TRBV27	TRBJ2-7	-
TGCAGCGCCCGACCCTCCTACAATGAGCAGTTCTTC	CSARPSYNEQFF	-	TRBV29-1	TRBJ2-1	-
TGTGCCAGCAGTTCCACTACAGGGGATAACTATGGCTACACCTTC	CASSSTTGDNYGYTF	many	TRBV12-3/TRBV12-4	TRBJ1-2	TRBD1
TGTGCCAGCAGCGTAGGTGGACCAGCAGGTACGCAGTATTTT	CASSVGGPAGTQYF	many	TRBV9	TRBJ2-3	-
TGCGCCAGCACCTCGGAGGAACCTAGCACAGATACGCAGTATTTT	CASTSEEPSTDTQYF	many	TRBV5-1	TRBJ2-3	-
TGTGCCAGCAGGGTTACGTCCGGGACTACCTACGAGCAGTACTTC	CASRVTSGTTYEQYF	-	TRBV27	TRBJ2-7	TRBD2
TGTGCCAGCAGTCTTAGGGCCAGGAATGAGCAGTTCTTC	CASSLRARNEQFF	few	TRBV7-2	TRBJ2-1	-
TGTGCCAGCAGCTGGATGGGACAGGGAGGTTCACCCCTCAACTTT	CASSWMGQGGSPLNF	-	TRBV5-5	TRBJ1-6	TRBD1
TGTGCCAGCAGCTTAGCGGCCTGGGCGGGAGCTGAAGCTTTCTTT	CASSLAAWAGAEAFF	many	TRBV11-2	TRBJ1-1	-
TGTGCCAGCAGCTTGGACGTGGCTAGCAATCAGCCCCAGCATTTT	CASSLDVASNQPQHF	few	TRBV5-6	TRBJ1-5	-
TGTGCCAGCAGCGGGGGACAGGGGGAAGTTTCACCCCTCCACTTT	CASSGGQGEVSPLHF	many	TRBV5-6	TRBJ1-6	TRBD1
TGCAGCGTTCTTAGCGGGGGGTTCAACACCGGGGAGCTGTTTTTT	CSVLSGGFNTGELFF	many	TRBV29-1	TRBJ2-2	TRBD2
TGTGCCAGCAGTGACATCCGGGCCCCGTGGGGAGGCTACACCTTC	CASSDIRAPWGGYTF	many	TRBV25-1	TRBJ1-2	-
TGCGCCAGCAGCCAAGATCCCCAGGGGCGGACTGAAGCTTTCTTT	CASSQDPQGRTEAFF	many	TRBV4-1	TRBJ1-1	-